This is a list of T cell receptor beta chains from one sample in a study of blood T cell repertoires in COVID-19. Sequenced by immunoSEQ multiplex PCR; TCRdb stores in-frame clones only, minus some. The table has 350,000 to 450,000 clones, around nine tenths seen once. Source material: peripheral blood. The source of these receptors is a woman in her thirties or forties with COVID-19, enrolled during active disease. The CDR3 runs from the conserved cysteine through the conserved F or W. The order of the fields is CDR3 DNA, CDR3 protein, D gene, J gene, V gene, clone size. A D gene is named only where the DNA matches it firmly. Some rows have no size entry. The others give once, few or many, or a class for an expanded clone.

cdr3_nt: TGTGCCAGCAGCCCAAGAGAAGCAGATACGCAGTATTTT
cdr3_aa: CASSPREADTQYF
d_call: .
j_call: TRBJ2-3
v_call: TRBV14
clone_size: .

cdr3_nt: TGCGCCAGCAGCTTGGAGGCAGGGGTGACTGAAGCTTTCTTT
cdr3_aa: CASSLEAGVTEAFF
d_call: .
j_call: TRBJ1-1
v_call: TRBV5-1
clone_size: .

cdr3_nt: TGTGCCAGCAGCCCTCGGCTCGGCAGGGCTAATGGCTACACCTTC
cdr3_aa: CASSPRLGRANGYTF
d_call: .
j_call: TRBJ1-2
v_call: TRBV7-2
clone_size: .

cdr3_nt: TGTGCCAGTAGTACGGCAGGGGGCGCTGGGGCCAACGTCCTGACTTTC
cdr3_aa: CASSTAGGAGANVLTF
d_call: TRBD1
j_call: TRBJ2-6
v_call: TRBV19
clone_size: .

cdr3_nt: TGTGCCAGCAGCCGCACTAGCTTAGAGACCCAGTACTTC
cdr3_aa: CASSRTSLETQYF
d_call: .
j_call: TRBJ2-5
v_call: TRBV11-1
clone_size: .

cdr3_nt: TGTGCCAGCAGTTTAGACAGGGTTCTTCGCGAGCAGTACTTC
cdr3_aa: CASSLDRVLREQYF
d_call: TRBD1
j_call: TRBJ2-7
v_call: TRBV28
clone_size: .

cdr3_nt: TGTGCCAGCAGCCCAATGGCAGGGGGCTTTTCCTATGGCTACACCTTC
cdr3_aa: CASSPMAGGFSYGYTF
d_call: TRBD1
j_call: TRBJ1-2
v_call: TRBV7-9
clone_size: .

cdr3_nt: TGTGCCAGCAGTTACATGAGTTCGCAGTATTTT
cdr3_aa: CASSYMSSQYF
d_call: .
j_call: TRBJ2-3
v_call: TRBV6-5
clone_size: .

cdr3_nt: TGCAGTGCTAGTTGGCGGGGGCCGGGGTCACCCCTCCACTTT
cdr3_aa: CSASWRGPGSPLHF
d_call: .
j_call: TRBJ1-6
v_call: TRBV20-1
clone_size: .

cdr3_nt: TGTGCCAGCAGCCCGGACAGGGCCAACAATGAGCAGTTCTTC
cdr3_aa: CASSPDRANNEQFF
d_call: TRBD1
j_call: TRBJ2-1
v_call: TRBV5-4
clone_size: .

cdr3_nt: TGTGCCAGCAGCTTAGCGGGAGGTTCCGTAGATGAGCAGTTCTTC
cdr3_aa: CASSLAGGSVDEQFF
d_call: TRBD2
j_call: TRBJ2-1
v_call: TRBV7-3
clone_size: .

cdr3_nt: TGTGCCAGCAGCTTGGGTGGGACAGGAGTTTACGAGCAGTACTTC
cdr3_aa: CASSLGGTGVYEQYF
d_call: TRBD1
j_call: TRBJ2-7
v_call: TRBV5-6
clone_size: .

cdr3_nt: TGTGCCAGCAGCCAGGGGAGCTCCTATAATTCACCCCTCCACTTT
cdr3_aa: CASSQGSSYNSPLHF
d_call: .
j_call: TRBJ1-6
v_call: TRBV27
clone_size: .

cdr3_nt: TGTGCCAGCAGCTGGACCGGACAGGGCGCGCAGCCCCAGCATTTT
cdr3_aa: CASSWTGQGAQPQHF
d_call: TRBD1
j_call: TRBJ1-5
v_call: TRBV11-2
clone_size: .

cdr3_nt: TGTGCCAGCAGTTACGCAGGGCACACTGAAGCTTTCTTT
cdr3_aa: CASSYAGHTEAFF
d_call: .
j_call: TRBJ1-1
v_call: TRBV6-2/TRBV6-3
clone_size: many

cdr3_nt: TGTGCCAGCAGCCGCGGGGGGGCTGACTATGGCTACACCTTC
cdr3_aa: CASSRGGADYGYTF
d_call: .
j_call: TRBJ1-2
v_call: TRBV7-9
clone_size: .

cdr3_nt: TGCGCCAGCAGCCAAGTCTTGGTCGGGGTGGTCACTAATGAAAAACTGTTTTTT
cdr3_aa: CASSQVLVGVVTNEKLFF
d_call: .
j_call: TRBJ1-4
v_call: TRBV4-1
clone_size: few

cdr3_nt: TGTGCCAGCAGTTTATTAGGCAGGATTGGCAATCAGCCCCAGCATTTT
cdr3_aa: CASSLLGRIGNQPQHF
d_call: .
j_call: TRBJ1-5
v_call: TRBV28
clone_size: .

cdr3_nt: TGCGCCAGCAGCCAAGAAGGGACAGGACTAGCTAACTATGGCTACACCTTC
cdr3_aa: CASSQEGTGLANYGYTF
d_call: TRBD1
j_call: TRBJ1-2
v_call: TRBV4-3
clone_size: .

cdr3_nt: TGTGCCAGCATCCTGGGACGGGGGAACTATGGCTACACCTTC
cdr3_aa: CASILGRGNYGYTF
d_call: .
j_call: TRBJ1-2
v_call: TRBV5-6
clone_size: .

cdr3_nt: TGCGCCAGCAGTCACTACCTCAATATGCGAGCCGATATCGAGCAGTACTTC
cdr3_aa: CASSHYLNMRADIEQYF
d_call: .
j_call: TRBJ2-7
v_call: TRBV23-1
clone_size: many

cdr3_nt: TGTGCCAGCAGCCCCGAGTGGAACACTGAAGCTTTCTTT
cdr3_aa: CASSPEWNTEAFF
d_call: .
j_call: TRBJ1-1
v_call: TRBV12-3/TRBV12-4
clone_size: .

cdr3_nt: TGTGCCAGCAGTCGAGGACTAGCTCCAATCTACGAGCAGTACTTC
cdr3_aa: CASSRGLAPIYEQYF
d_call: TRBD2
j_call: TRBJ2-7
v_call: TRBV6-2/TRBV6-3
clone_size: .

cdr3_nt: TGTGCCAGCAGTTTAGCAGGGTCTAGCACAGATACGCAGTATTTT
cdr3_aa: CASSLAGSSTDTQYF
d_call: .
j_call: TRBJ2-3
v_call: TRBV28
clone_size: .

cdr3_nt: TGTGCCAGCTCGAATGGACAATCCAATCAGCCCCAGCATTTT
cdr3_aa: CASSNGQSNQPQHF
d_call: .
j_call: TRBJ1-5
v_call: TRBV18
clone_size: .

cdr3_nt: TGTGCCAGCAGCGCCCGACAGGGTGGCACTGAAGCTTTCTTT
cdr3_aa: CASSARQGGTEAFF
d_call: TRBD1
j_call: TRBJ1-1
v_call: TRBV5-4
clone_size: .

cdr3_nt: TGCGCCAGCAGCCAAGATCTAGGAGCGGGGGGGCCTAATGAGCAGTTCTTC
cdr3_aa: CASSQDLGAGGPNEQFF
d_call: TRBD2
j_call: TRBJ2-1
v_call: TRBV4-3
clone_size: .

cdr3_nt: TGTGCCAGCTCACCTGGGACTAGCAACGAGCAGTACTTC
cdr3_aa: CASSPGTSNEQYF
d_call: TRBD2
j_call: TRBJ2-7
v_call: TRBV18
clone_size: .